The sequence of this T cell receptor beta chain was determined in a study of radiotherapy plus CTLA-4 blockade in lung cancer. Background on the study: Disease control was present in 30% to 40% of patients, and objective responses in roughly 17%. Findings and caveats of the study: Interferon-beta, together with early blood T cell clone dynamics, reportedly best predicted response. TCR clones from tumors expanded in blood after radiotherapy plus ipilimumab.

This CDR3 contains 18 residues. CDR1 SNHLY and CDR2 FYNNEI come from the germline V gene. The trim removed 6 bases at V and 2 bases at J, leaving 16 bases unmatched. Clones were sequenced by immunoSEQ multiplex PCR, and TCRdb holds only the in-frame ones, with some missing. Of 90,000 to 150,000 clones in the sample, about four fifths were seen once. Participants had chemo-refractory metastatic non-small-cell lung cancer and were treated with focal radiation plus ipilimumab CTLA-4 blockade. Concerning this clone: Its antigen is unidentified.

This chain links TRBV2 with TRBJ2-7; TRBD2 matches at 10 bases. The sample was peripheral blood, taken from a patient treated with radiotherapy plus ipilimumab. The sequence came from a human donor with non-small cell lung cancer who had a partial response to radiotherapy plus ipilimumab. The CDR3 sequence is CASSWARVTSGLPYEQYF. The CDR3 nucleotides read TGTGCCAGCAGCTGGGCCAGGGTGACTAGCGGGCTCCCCTACGAGCAGTACTTC.